The 8 T cell receptor beta chains reported below all come from one sample, sequenced in a study of blood T cell repertoires in COVID-19. Profiling relied on immunoSEQ multiplex PCR, and the TCRdb table lists in-frame clones only, not all of them. The table lists about 220,000 clones, 84% of them singletons, with approximately 20% in the top ten. The material sequenced was peripheral blood. These receptors all come from a man younger than 45 with active or convalescent COVID-19.

V gene TRBV5-1 combines with J gene TRBJ2-5, with 7 nucleotides matching TRBD2. From germline, CDR1 is SGHRS and CDR2 YFSETQ. CDR3 length: 14 residues. The V and J ends lost 3 bases and 2 bases, in that order; junction bases with no gene match: 4. CDR3 loop: CASSSGGGQETQYF. The CDR3 DNA reads as TGCGCCAGCAGCTCGGGGGGAGGACAAGAGACCCAGTACTTC.

V is TRBV10-2 and J is TRBJ2-1; 9 bases line up with TRBD2. Per the germline V gene, CDR1 is WSHSY and CDR2 is SAAADI. V lost 6 bases to trimming and J lost 8 bases; unmatched junction nucleotides: 11. The CDR3 extends over 15 amino acids. CDR3 region: CASSGTSRGIDEQFF. Here the CDR3 DNA reads TGCGCCAGCAGCGGGACTAGCCGGGGGATTGATGAGCAGTTCTTC.

This rearrangement joins TRBV12-3 or TRBV12-4 to TRBJ2-3, with TRBD2 as a possible D gene (5 bases). The CDR3 is 13 amino acids. V lost 8 bases, J lost 7 bases, and 16 bases lay in between. CDR3 protein: CASQSGLGNTQYF. CDR3 nucleotide sequence: TGTGCCAGCCAGTCGGGGTTGGGGAATACGCAGTATTTT.

V gene TRBV10-1 combines with J gene TRBJ1-5, with TRBD1 as a possible D gene (5 bases). The V gene's germline CDR1 is WNHNN and CDR2 SYGVQD (reference sequence). Trimming left V 7 bases short and J 9 bases short, with 13 bases between. The CDR3 is 12 amino acids. CDR3 nucleotides: TGCGCCAGCACCCTCAGGGAATTGCCCCAGCATTTT. Residues: CASTLRELPQHF.

The chain employs TRBV9 and TRBJ2-3; TRBD2 matches 10 bases. Germline V gives CDR1 SGDLS, CDR2 YYNGEE. The trim removed 0 bases at V and 3 bases at J, leaving 4 bases unmatched. The CDR3 runs to 16 residues. CDR3 nucleotide sequence: TGTGCCAGCAGCGTAGACCCTAGCGGGAGAACAGATACGCAGTATTTT. Its protein product is CASSVDPSGRTDTQYF.

V usage is TRBV24-1 and J usage is TRBJ2-5; 8 nucleotides align to TRBD1. CDR3 length: 16 amino acids. Losses at the gene ends were 3 bases for V and 2 bases for J; bases not matched to a gene: 7. The V gene's germline CDR1 is KGHDR and CDR2 SFDVKD. The CDR3 nucleotides read TGTGCCACCAGTGATCCCGGGACAGGCCCGCAAGAGACCCAGTACTTC. It is translated as CATSDPGTGPQETQYF.

This chain uses TRBV30 with TRBJ1-2; D possibly corresponds to TRBD1 (5 bases). The CDR3 is 13 amino acids. The V gene's germline CDR1 is GTSNPN and CDR2 SVGIG (reference sequence). Trimming shortened V by 0 bases and J by 7 bases, and 12 bases separated the two germline ends. CDR3 sequence reads: CAWSVGGVGGYTF. The CDR3 bases are TGTGCCTGGAGTGTTGGGGGGGTCGGTGGCTACACCTTC.

This sequence joins TRBV24-1 and TRBJ2-3, with 8 bases that match TRBD1. V gave up 6 bases and J gave up 5 bases; unmatched junction bases: 6. Germline V gives CDR1 KGHDR, CDR2 SFDVKD. The CDR3 spans 14 residues. The CDR3, as DNA: TGTGCCACCAGTAAGTCAGGGGGCCGAGATACGCAGTATTTT. Translating it yields CATSKSGGRDTQYF.